The rows below give T cell receptor beta chains drawn from one sample of a study of cytomegalovirus exposure and HLA in healthy donors. Assay: immunoSEQ multiplex PCR; the TCRdb copy retains only in-frame clones and omits some. The table for this sample gives fewer than 100,000 clones. Sequencing used PBMCs. The receptor set was obtained from a man between 18 and 35 years old in good health and CMV-seropositive. Each CDR3 is given without its conserved first and last residue.

v_call cdr3_aa
TRBV5-6 ASSLMLSSYNEQF
TRBV18 ASSTLGQEGAF
TRBV19 ASSTPGLQETQY
TRBV6-1 ASSEGDSGGETQY
TRBV5-6 ASSFIGQGNEQY
TRBV6-6 ASNPQGATAYEQY
TRBV19 ASSIGGVTDTQY
TRBV6-1 ASTQQGSHTEAF
TRBV30 AWSLREGSTQY
TRBV11-2 ASSLAGTSYNEQF
TRBV2 ASSEGGQRSLPQH
TRBV5-1 ASSLGQISGANVLT
TRBV5-4 ASSRRDTQETQY
TRBV7-9 ASSLVAGKNIQY
TRBV9 ASSVRFGRADGELF
TRBV5-1 ASSFLQPTDTQY
TRBV30 AWSVYWDRDSYEQY
TRBV2 ASRRLAQETQY
TRBV5-1 ASSLEGREDTGELL
TRBV7-6 ASSFQHGETQY
TRBV6-5 ASSTRRTGLEQY
TRBV29-1 SVGAQGQGSTDTQY
TRBV29-1 SVPGILPGGYGYT
TRBV9 ASSAASGSYQETQY
TRBV27 ASSLVGQGGGGAF
TRBV6-1 ASSELAGGPDTQY
TRBV14 ASSQVRGTGELF
TRBV7-6 ASSSSSGSSPLH
TRBV7-9 ASSSRHGGAF
TRBV5-1 ASSLVSGMGDNEQF
TRBV5-5 ASSLSPDSVYEQY
TRBV18 ASSPMSDRVNYGYT
TRBV19 ASSSSPGQGRWQPQH
TRBV28 ASQAPGGGYEQY
TRBV25-1 ASRADRGHVGYT
TRBV27 ASSPTRQGVGQY
TRBV18 ASSLQGPGSSYEQY
TRBV19 ASSIDPGGLRETQY
TRBV6-5 ASSYGRSGRDTQY
TRBV4-2 ASSQGGREGAEEKLF
TRBV9 ASSPGKRPYEQY
TRBV4-1 ASSQDVGGIYNEQF
TRBV28 ASSLGRSQGGGEKLF
TRBV29-1 SVEGDRTGAGYEQY